These 18 T cell receptor beta chains share one sample of origin, sequenced in a study of T cells in localized non-small cell lung cancer. Sequencing was performed with immunoSEQ multiplex PCR; in TCRdb, only in-frame clones are kept and a portion is missing. The data contain some 140,000 clones, 89% of them seen just once; the ten biggest clones take up around 1.8%. The source material was peripheral blood, sampled before any cancer treatment. The receptors were gathered from a female donor aged 60 or older with stage I lung adenocarcinoma.

The genes are TRBV5-1 and TRBJ2-3; 8 bases align to TRBD2. This CDR3 has 20 amino acids. Germline V gene sequence: CDR1 SGHRS, CDR2 YFSETQ. With V trimmed by 0 bases and J by 3 bases, 18 bases remained unmatched. CDR3 nucleotide sequence: TGCGCCAGCAGCTTGGCACGACAAACCACAAATAGCGGGATGACAGATACGCAGTATTTT. As protein: CASSLARQTTNSGMTDTQYF.

V is TRBV7-9 and J is TRBJ1-2, with a weak D call TRBD1 (5 bases). The CDR3 runs to 13 residues. Deletions cut 1 base from V and 6 bases from J, with 9 bases between. Per the germline V gene, CDR1 is SEHNR and CDR2 is FQNEAQ (reference sequence). The CDR3 DNA sequence: TGTGCCAGCAGCTTAGTGGCAGGGCATGGCTACACCTTC. It translates to CASSLVAGHGYTF.

The chain joins TRBV11-2 to TRBJ2-1, with D possibly matching TRBD2 (6 bases). CDR1 is SGHAT, CDR2 FQNNGV, per germline. V shed 3 bases and J shed 3 bases, with 12 bases lying between them. The CDR3 extends over 15 amino acids. The CDR3 nucleotides read TGTGCCAGCAGCTTGCGGGACTCGTACTACAATGAGCAGTTCTTC. It encodes CASSLRDSYYNEQFF. Full variable domain (outside the CDR3, taken from reference TRBV11-2 and TRBJ2-1): EAGVAQSPRYKIIEKRQSVAFWCNPISGHATLYWYQQILGQGPKLLIQFQNNGVVDDSQLPKDRFSAERLKGVDSTLKIQPAKLEDSAVYLCASSLRDSYYNEQFFGPGTRLTVL.

The chain uses TRBV6-1 and TRBJ2-5, with D unclear. This CDR3 is 15 amino acids long. Trimming took off 0 bases at V and 7 bases at J, with 15 bases between the two ends. Looked up from germline, CDR1 is MNHNS and CDR2 is SASEGT. CDR3 loop: CASSEAVGVPGTQYF. CDR3 DNA sequence: TGTGCCAGCAGTGAAGCGGTTGGGGTACCGGGGACCCAGTACTTC.

The CDR3 DNA reads as TGTGCCAGCAGCTTGGTGAGCCAGGACTATGGCTACACCTTC. Translated, it gives CASSLVSQDYGYTF. The rearrangement joins TRBV5-6 to TRBJ1-2, with D unclear. From germline, CDR1 is SGHDT and CDR2 YYEEEE. The CDR3 is 14 amino acids. The V gene lost 0 bases and the J gene lost 3 bases, with 9 bases spanning the gap.

The rearrangement uses TRBV7-3 and TRBJ2-2; perhaps D is TRBD1 or TRBD2 (5 bases each). The CDR3 is 13 residues long. The V end was cut by 4 bases, the J end by 6 bases, with 9 bases between. The germline gives CDR1 SGHTA, CDR2 FQGTGA. CDR3 sequence reads: CASSSGRPGELFF. CDR3 DNA: TGTGCCAGCAGCTCAGGGAGACCCGGGGAGCTGTTTTTT.

This clone was counted a few times. The gene calls are TRBV18 and TRBJ2-7; 12 positions agree with TRBD2. With 4 bases clipped from V and 4 bases from J, the junction kept 11 bases outside the gene matches. CDR3 size: 17 residues. Germline CDR1 KGHSH, CDR2 LQKENI. CDR3 nucleotides: TGTGCCAGCTCACGAGAGGCTAGCGGGAGGGCCGGGTACGAGCAGTACTTC. Its protein product is CASSREASGRAGYEQYF.

The chain recombines TRBV19 with TRBJ1-2; possible D gene TRBD1, 5 bases. This CDR3 is 14 amino acids long. Between the trimmed V and J ends, which lost 11 bases and 0 bases, there was a span of 16 bases. Germline V gene data show CDR1 as LNHDA and CDR2 as SQIVND (reference sequence). The CDR3 loop is CASCMGPANYGYTF. Here the CDR3 DNA reads TGTGCCTCGTGCATGGGGCCAGCTAACTATGGCTACACCTTC.

This rearrangement joins TRBV5-1 to TRBJ2-7; a possible D gene is TRBD2 (6 bases). This CDR3 comprises 14 residues. V lost 1 base to trimming and J lost 2 bases, with 10 bases between them. From germline, CDR1 is SGHRS and CDR2 YFSETQ. As DNA, the CDR3 is TGCGCCAGCAGCTTGCAGCGGGCACCCTACGAGCAGTACTTC. Translation gives CASSLQRAPYEQYF.

This chain uses TRBV5-1 with TRBJ2-5; 8 positions match TRBD2. CDR3 length equals 14 residues. V dropped 3 bases and J dropped 4; count of bases not matched to a gene: 5. CDR1 is SGHRS and CDR2 is YFSETQ in the germline V gene. CDR3 bases: TGCGCCAGCAGCTCGGGAGGGCCGGGAGAGACCCAGTACTTC. Translating gives CASSSGGPGETQYF.

The rearrangement uses TRBV13 and TRBJ2-3; 16 bases fit TRBD2. Germline V CDR1 and CDR2: PRHDT, FYEKMQ (reference sequence). There are 19 residues in the CDR3. V lost 4 bases, J lost 1 base, and 8 bases stayed unmatched. CDR3 in amino acids: CASSSTGTSGRDGTDTQYF. DNA of the CDR3: TGTGCCAGCAGCTCGACCGGGACTAGCGGGAGGGATGGCACAGATACGCAGTATTTT. Based on the CDR3 plus reference TRBV13 and TRBJ2-3, the full variable domain is AAGVIQSPRHLIKEKRETATLKCYPIPRHDTVYWYQQGPGQDPQFLISFYEKMQSDKGSIPDRFSAQQFSDYHSELNMSSLELGDSALYFCASSSTGTSGRDGTDTQYFGPGTRLTVL.

The V gene is TRBV14, the J gene TRBJ1-5; D is unclear. The germline V and J ends were trimmed by 1 base and 5 bases, with 9 bases remaining between them. In germline, CDR1 is SGHDN, CDR2 FVKESK. CDR3 length equals 14 residues. CDR3 nucleotide sequence: TGTGCCAGCAGCCAAGTAGGAGTAGATCAGCCCCAGCATTTT. It translates to CASSQVGVDQPQHF.

This chain links TRBV5-8 with TRBJ2-5; 7 nucleotides align to TRBD1. Germline assignment: CDR1 SGHTS and CDR2 YDEGEE. The V gene end was trimmed by 4 bases and the J gene end by 3 bases; junction bases not matched to a gene: 15. The CDR3 has 17 residues. DNA of the CDR3: TGTGCCAGCAGCCAGGGGCCGGGACAGCGGCCTAAAGAGACCCAGTACTTC. Translation: CASSQGPGQRPKETQYF.

The chain joins TRBV5-4 to TRBJ2-2; D gene uncertain. Germline V gene lookup returns CDR1 SGHNT and CDR2 YYREEE (reference sequence). This CDR3 is 14 amino acids long. The V end lost 0 bases, the J end lost 0 bases, and 3 bases lay between the germline ends. The CDR3 here is CASSLDPNTGELFF. The CDR3 DNA sequence: TGTGCCAGCAGCTTGGACCCGAACACCGGGGAGCTGTTTTTT.

J is TRBJ2-7 and V is TRBV5-4; D gene ambiguous. Trimming shortened V by 4 bases and J by 2 bases, and 19 bases separated the two germline ends. The germline V gene has CDR1 SGHNT and CDR2 YYREEE (reference sequence). The CDR3 runs 16 residues. Written as DNA, the CDR3 is TGTGCCAGCAGCCCCGACTTAGCTCCGATTACCTACGAGCAGTACTTC. Amino acid sequence: CASSPDLAPITYEQYF. The entire variable domain, with the rest obtained from reference TRBV5-4 and TRBJ2-7, is as follows: ETGVTQSPTHLIKTRGQQVTLRCSSQSGHNTVSWYQQALGQGPQFIFQYYREEENGRGNFPPRFSGLQFPNYSSELNVNALELDDSALYLCASSPDLAPITYEQYFGPGTRLTVT.

The chain joins TRBV6-1 to TRBJ1-1; D might be TRBD1 (5 bases). CDR1 is MNHNS, CDR2 SASEGT, per germline. The CDR3 totals 15 residues. The V end lost 7 bases, the J end lost 2 bases, and 17 bases lay between the germline ends. CDR3 sequence reads: CASTSQGEANTEAFF. CDR3 nucleotide sequence: TGTGCCAGCACATCCCAGGGAGAAGCTAACACTGAAGCTTTCTTT.

The chain recombines TRBV7-6 with TRBJ2-1; 13 bases match TRBD2. Germline values: CDR1 SGHVS, CDR2 FNYEAQ. V lost 5 bases, J lost 7 bases, and 5 bases stayed unmatched. This CDR3 spans 15 amino acids. CDR3 coding DNA: TGTGCCAGCAGCGGCGGGACTAGCGGGACAAATGAGCAGTTCTTC. Protein product: CASSGGTSGTNEQFF.

As concerns this clone: Other DNA sequences of this sample code for an identical CDR3. CDR3 DNA: TGTGCCTGGAGCGGCAGGGGAACGTCTGAAGCTTTCTTT. This codes for CAWSGRGTSEAFF. The chain recombines TRBV30 with TRBJ1-1, with D perhaps TRBD1 (6 bases). V shed 3 bases and J shed 6 bases, with 14 bases lying between them. The CDR3 spans 13 residues. In germline, CDR1 is GTSNPN, CDR2 SVGIG (reference sequence).